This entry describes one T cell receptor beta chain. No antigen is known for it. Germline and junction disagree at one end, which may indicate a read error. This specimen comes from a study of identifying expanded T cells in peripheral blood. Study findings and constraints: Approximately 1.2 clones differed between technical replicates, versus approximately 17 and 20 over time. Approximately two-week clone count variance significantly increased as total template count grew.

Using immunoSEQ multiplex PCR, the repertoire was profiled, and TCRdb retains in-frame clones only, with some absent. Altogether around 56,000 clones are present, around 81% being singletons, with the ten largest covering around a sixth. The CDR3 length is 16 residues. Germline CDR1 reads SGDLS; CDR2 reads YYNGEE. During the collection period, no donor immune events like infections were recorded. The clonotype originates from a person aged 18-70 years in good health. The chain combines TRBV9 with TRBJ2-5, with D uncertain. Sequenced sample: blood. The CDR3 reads CASSVASELGQGTQYF. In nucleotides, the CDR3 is TGTGCCAGCAGCGTAGCGTCGGAACTTGGTCAAGGGACCCAGTACTTC.